This T cell receptor (beta chain) was captured by sequencing in a study of T cell clones after liver transplantation. Study-level background: TCRbeta sequencing after a pre-transplant mixed lymphocyte reaction identified graft-donor-reactive clones, later tracked in post-transplant blood. Apart from a few HCV-positive recipients, transplants were for non-autoimmune, non-viral reasons. Samples came pre-transplant, pre-randomization before withdrawal, and post-randomization after withdrawal ended. Study-level points and caveats: Circulating graft-donor-reactive CD4 TCRbeta sequences fell significantly post-transplant in most of the 8 subjects.

V was cut by 4 bases and J by 7 bases, with 13 bases left in between. CDR3 length: 13 residues. Germline V gene data show CDR1 as SNHLY and CDR2 as FYNNEI. Points on this clone: Antigen: not known.

The repertoire was sequenced with immunoSEQ multiplex PCR; TCRdb's copy has only in-frame clones and lacks some. Of 95,000 to 110,000 clones detected, 84% appear once; the ten largest clones hold less than 3%. The receptor comes from a human patient who received a liver transplant. Some T cells may be the graft donor's. V and J are TRBV2 and TRBJ1-1, with a possible D match to TRBD1 (5 bases). This material consisted of CD4+ T cells from blood, taken roughly 50 months after liver transplant. CDR3 sequence reads: CASSVNWGSEAFF. The CDR3 DNA reads TGTGCCAGCAGTGTCAATTGGGGCAGTGAAGCTTTCTTT.